The T cell receptor beta chain described here comes from a study of type 1 regulatory T cells. A single record per CDR3 protein comes from TCRdb applying MiXCR to the reads. Of about 67,000 distinct CDR3 sequences detected, roughly 50% appear once; the ten largest clones hold more than 2%. CDR3 size: 16 residues. J was trimmed by 1 base and V by 3 bases; bases with no gene match: 2. Per germline, CDR1 LGHDT and CDR2 YNNKEL (reference sequence). In the case of this clonotype: The antigen is unknown.

The material sequenced was cultured non-Tr1 T cells, either the whole culture or a sorted T cell fraction (not recorded which). The receptor was isolated from a human donor in good health. The chain links TRBV3-1 to TRBJ2-5, with TRBD2 matching over 13 bases. CDR3 in DNA: TGTGCCAGCAGCCAGCGACTAGCGGGGGGCCAAGAGACCCAGTACTTC. Protein product: CASSQRLAGGQETQYF.